Below are 5 T cell receptor beta chains sequenced from a single sample in a study of blood T cell repertoires in COVID-19. Clones were read by immunoSEQ multiplex PCR, and TCRdb kept only the in-frame ones, dropping some. The sample shows 55,000 to 90,000 clones, more than 65% of them seen only once. Sequencing was done on a sample of peripheral blood. The receptors stem from a woman aged 65 to 85 with acute or convalescent COVID-19.

This clone was seen only once. V gene TRBV9 combines with J gene TRBJ2-1; perhaps TRBD1 as D (5 bases). Trimming removed 3 bases from V and 11 bases from J, with 15 bases in between. Germline CDR1 SGDLS, CDR2 YYNGEE. The CDR3 extends over 13 amino acids. CDR3 in amino acids: CASSEGQWSKQFF. In nucleotides, the CDR3 is TGTGCCAGCAGCGAGGGGCAGTGGTCGAAGCAGTTCTTC.

The chain links TRBV6-6 to TRBJ1-1, with D maybe TRBD1 (6 bases). V lost 6 bases, J lost 4 bases, and 18 bases lay in between. Germline CDR1 is MNHNY and CDR2 is SVGAGI (reference sequence). The CDR3 extends over 15 amino acids. CDR3 residues: CASRIGPQGPTEAFF. The CDR3 DNA sequence: TGTGCCAGCAGGATTGGGCCCCAGGGGCCCACTGAAGCTTTCTTT.

CDR3 protein: CASLQLSNTEAFF. For the CDR3, the DNA is TGTGCCTCTCTACAGCTATCGAACACTGAAGCTTTCTTT. This chain links TRBV30 with TRBJ1-1; no firm D call. Germline lookup yields CDR1 GTSNPN and CDR2 SVGIG (reference sequence). The CDR3 consists of 13 residues. V was trimmed by 7 bases and J by 1 base, leaving 13 bases between them.

This clone was seen only a few times. This chain joins TRBV7-3 and TRBJ2-1; 13 bases agree with TRBD2. From germline, CDR1 is SGHTA and CDR2 FQGTGA. J gave up 9 bases and V 5 bases, and 7 bases lay outside the gene matches. This CDR3 comprises 15 residues. The CDR3 loop is CASSRGLAGVGEQFF. CDR3 nucleotide sequence: TGTGCCAGCAGCCGTGGACTAGCGGGAGTAGGTGAGCAGTTCTTC.

V and J are TRBV18 and TRBJ2-3, with D possibly matching TRBD1 (6 bases). The CDR3 length is 15 residues. Trimming left V 4 bases short and J 2 bases short, with 13 bases between. CDR1 is KGHSH and CDR2 is LQKENI in the germline V gene. The CDR3 loop reads CASSRQDPFTDTQYF. Written as DNA, the CDR3 is TGTGCCAGCTCACGACAGGACCCCTTCACAGATACGCAGTATTTT. Full variable domain (remainder filled in from reference TRBV18 and TRBJ2-3): NAGVMQNPRHLVRRRGQEARLRCSPMKGHSHVYWYRQLPEEGLKFMVYLQKENIIDESGMPKERFSAEFPKEGPSILRIQQVVRGDSAAYFCASSRQDPFTDTQYFGPGTRLTVL.